This T cell receptor (beta chain) derives from a study of cytomegalovirus exposure and HLA in healthy donors. The CDR3 contains 16 residues. CDR1 MDHEN and CDR2 SYDVKM come from the germline V gene. V lost 4 bases and J lost 4; bases outside the gene matches: 10. Clones were sequenced by immunoSEQ multiplex PCR, and TCRdb holds only the in-frame ones, with some missing. The sample holds more than 85,000 clones, 93% seen once. The material sequenced was PBMCs. The gene calls are TRBV28 and TRBJ1-5; 7 nucleotides match TRBD1. This clonotype was obtained from a woman aged 30 to 39 in good health and CMV-seropositive. CDR3: CASSSLETGPNQPQHF. Written as DNA, the CDR3 is TGTGCCAGCAGTTCTCTGGAGACAGGGCCTAATCAGCCCCAGCATTTT.